This T cell receptor (beta chain) appears in the sequencing data of a study of early T cells in non-severe SARS-CoV-2 infection. Overall study: With bulk RNA from unsorted whole blood as input, sequencing yielded unpaired chains.

Researchers attached unique molecular identifiers to individual cDNA molecules. A single record per CDR3 protein comes from TCRdb applying MiXCR to the 5' RACE reads. The data show about 69,000 distinct CDR3 sequences, approximately 9.5% seen once. V lost 3 bases and J lost 6, with 19 bases in between. The CDR3 runs to 16 residues. Germline CDR1 is SGHDN and CDR2 is FVKESK. This clonotype has ten or more counts. Its specificity is unknown. Overall study results and limits: Matching with VDJdb favored anti-spike CD8 responses (missing private and CD4 specificities).

The gene calls are TRBV14 and TRBJ2-3; D is perhaps TRBD1 or TRBD2 (6 bases each). The receptor's source is an adult who was a healthcare worker with PCR-confirmed SARS-CoV-2 infection or an uninfected control (not recorded which). Sequencing input: whole blood. The CDR3 sequence is CASSQEGGHLRDTQYF. The CDR3, as DNA: TGTGCCAGCAGCCAGGAGGGGGGCCATCTCAGGGATACGCAGTATTTT.